One sample yielded the 10 T cell receptor beta chains listed below, sequenced in a study of beta chain features in type 1 diabetes. These receptors lack a known antigen. Reverse transcribing all isolated RNA meant expressed TCRB transcripts were sequenced. Libraries were prepared by immunoSEQ multiplex PCR; TCRdb keeps only in-frame clonotypes and omits some of them. The sample has about 160,000 clones; roughly 9% are singletons. The study, taken as a whole, reports: Type 1 diabetes patients had TCRB CDR3s that were shorter (moderately but significantly so) in all four CD4+ subsets.

Material for sequencing was central memory CD4+ T cells from blood. These receptors were obtained from a woman aged 30 to 39 with type 1 diabetes.

This clone was found a few times. This chain connects TRBV6-1 to TRBJ2-3; 7 nucleotides match TRBD2. The CDR3 is made up of 17 amino acids. Germline trimming cut 4 bases from V and 0 bases from J; bases unmatched to any gene: 10. CDR1 is MNHNS, CDR2 SASEGT, per germline. CDR3 DNA sequence: TGTGCCAGCAGTGCGCCCCCTCTAGCGGAGAGCACAGATACGCAGTATTTT. This sequence encodes CASSAPPLAESTDTQYF.

A few counts support this clone. The chain recombines TRBV7-9 with TRBJ2-2; 8 bases agree with TRBD1. Germline V gene data show CDR1 as SEHNR and CDR2 as FQNEAQ (reference sequence). The CDR3 runs to 11 residues. Trimming at V came to 11 bases and at J to 6 bases, leaving 2 bases not matched to a gene. The CDR3 here is CAPQGAGELFF. For the CDR3, the DNA is TGTGCCCCACAGGGGGCCGGGGAGCTGTTTTTT.

The chain uses TRBV30 and TRBJ2-7; 11 positions agree with TRBD2. With V trimmed by 5 bases and J by 7 bases, 7 bases remained unmatched. Per the germline V gene, CDR1 is GTSNPN and CDR2 is SVGIG (reference sequence). The length of the CDR3 is 13 residues. The CDR3 DNA is TGTGCCTGGCTCCTAGCGGGAGGTGGGGAGCAGTACTTC. As protein: CAWLLAGGGEQYF.

The genes are TRBV5-1 and TRBJ2-2, with D tentatively TRBD1 (5 bases). The CDR3 totals 15 residues. In germline, CDR1 is SGHRS, CDR2 YFSETQ. V lost 4 bases and J 4 bases, leaving 14 bases between the germline ends. The CDR3 DNA reads TGCGCCAGCAGCACGTCGACAGAAGCCACCGGGGAGCTGTTTTTT. Translation gives CASSTSTEATGELFF.

This clone was recorded a few times. The gene calls are TRBV4-1 and TRBJ1-2, with 7 bases that match TRBD1. Germline V gene sequence: CDR1 MGHRA, CDR2 YSYEKL. CDR3 size: 15 residues. The V and J ends lost 4 bases and 2 bases, in that order; junction bases with no gene match: 7. CDR3 nucleotides: TGCGCCAGCAGCCCGCTCGCCAGGGGGAACTATGGCTACACCTTC. Protein sequence: CASSPLARGNYGYTF.

This clone showed up just a few times. The V call is TRBV5-4, the J call TRBJ1-5; 7 positions match TRBD1. The CDR3 is 14 amino acids. The V segment lost 2 bases and the J segment 7 bases; nucleotides outside the gene matches: 6. Germline CDR1 SGHNT, CDR2 YYREEE (reference sequence). CDR3 sequence: CASSLDRAAQPQHF. The CDR3 DNA reads as TGTGCCAGCAGCTTAGACAGGGCGGCACAGCCCCAGCATTTT. Supplemented by reference TRBV5-4 and TRBJ1-5, the full variable domain reads ETGVTQSPTHLIKTRGQQVTLRCSSQSGHNTVSWYQQALGQGPQFIFQYYREEENGRGNFPPRFSGLQFPNYSSELNVNALELDDSALYLCASSLDRAAQPQHFGDGTRLSIL.

A few counts support this clone. The gene calls are TRBV7-8 and TRBJ2-3, with a weak D call TRBD2 (6 bases). Germline assignment: CDR1 SGHVS and CDR2 FQNEAQ. This CDR3 has 15 residues. With 0 bases removed from V and 0 bases from J, the gap between germline ends came to 7 bases. The CDR3 loop is CASSLAGTSTDTQYF. The DNA for the CDR3 is TGTGCCAGCAGCTTAGCCGGGACTAGCACAGATACGCAGTATTTT.

This clone was picked up a small number of times. V and J are TRBV2 and TRBJ1-2, with D unresolved. This CDR3 contains 12 residues. V dropped 11 bases and J dropped 0 bases, with 10 bases sitting between them. The V gene's germline CDR1 is SNHLY and CDR2 FYNNEI. The CDR3 reads CADQDSNYGYTF. CDR3 nucleotides: TGTGCCGACCAGGATTCTAACTATGGCTACACCTTC.

This clone turned up a few times. The rearrangement uses TRBV11-1 and TRBJ1-4, with 8 bases fitting TRBD1. The CDR3 sequence is 14 residues long. J gave up 11 bases and V 5 bases, and 10 bases lay outside the gene matches. CDR1 SGHAT and CDR2 FQDESV come from the germline V gene (reference sequence). The CDR3 sequence: CASSETGAAVKLFF. DNA of the CDR3: TGTGCCAGCAGCGAGACAGGGGCCGCCGTGAAACTGTTTTTT.

This clone was found many times. The chain recombines TRBV14 with TRBJ2-3; 15 bases match TRBD2. Trimming took 4 bases from V and 8 from J; bases not matched to a gene: 7. CDR1 SGHDN and CDR2 FVKESK come from the germline V gene. There are 16 residues in the CDR3. CDR3 nucleotide sequence: TGTGCCAGCAGCCCCTGGACTAGCGGGAGGGCCGCTACGCAGTATTTT. Amino acid sequence: CASSPWTSGRAATQYF. Supplemented by reference TRBV14 and TRBJ2-3, the full variable domain reads EAGVTQFPSHSVIEKGQTVTLRCDPISGHDNLYWYRRVMGKEIKFLLHFVKESKQDESGMPNNRFLAERTGGTYSTLKVQPAELEDSGVYFCASSPWTSGRAATQYFGPGTRLTVL.